The 10 T cell receptor beta chains below all came from one sample that was sequenced in a study of shared clonotypes between healthy human individuals. This table comes from immunoSEQ multiplex PCR, and its TCRdb copy is limited to in-frame clones, with some not included. The table records over a million clones, roughly 70% of them present only once. Sequenced: memory CD4+ T cells sorted from blood. The subset here: CD45RA-negative fraction. These receptors originate from a man between 18 and 29 years old in good health.

The V gene is TRBV28, the J gene TRBJ1-2; possible D gene TRBD1, 6 bases. Between the trimmed V and J ends, which lost 5 bases and 4 bases, there was a span of 17 bases. CDR3 length equals 15 residues. CDR1 is MDHEN and CDR2 is SYDVKM in the germline V gene. CDR3 sequence reads: CASSGRGGASYGYTF. The CDR3 nucleotides are TGTGCCAGCAGTGGGCGGGGGGGCGCTTCCTATGGCTACACCTTC.

The chain carries TRBV9 and TRBJ1-2, with a tentative D call TRBD1 (5 bases). The V and J ends lost 4 bases and 2 bases respectively, with 15 bases between them. CDR3 length: 15 amino acids. Germline CDR1 and CDR2: SGDLS and YYNGEE. The chain's CDR3 is CASSPLWGANYGYTF. DNA for the CDR3: TGTGCCAGCAGCCCCCTGTGGGGCGCCAACTATGGCTACACCTTC.

In regard to this clone: The same CDR3 arises from other DNA sequences in this sample as well. The V gene is TRBV6-6, the J gene TRBJ1-2; no clear D gene. Trimming took off 2 bases at V and 5 bases at J, with 3 bases between the two ends. Germline CDR1 reads MNHNY; CDR2 reads SVGAGI (reference sequence). This CDR3 comprises 11 residues. The CDR3 DNA reads as TGTGCCAGCAGTTACGCTTATGGCTACACCTTC. It is translated as CASSYAYGYTF.

This sequence joins TRBV6-1 and TRBJ2-7, with 8 bases lining up with TRBD1. Trimming cost V 3 bases and J 5 bases; bases outside gene matches: 9. Germline CDR1 reads MNHNS; CDR2 reads SASEGT. This CDR3 has 15 residues. CDR3 coding DNA: TGTGCCAGCAGTGAGGTCGGGGCAGGGGGCAACGAGCAGTACTTC. Translating it yields CASSEVGAGGNEQYF.

The chain couples TRBV10-3 to TRBJ2-7; 10 nucleotides match TRBD1. Per the germline V gene, CDR1 is ENHRY and CDR2 is SYGVKD. V gave up 2 bases and J gave up 5 bases; unmatched junction bases: 6. The CDR3 consists of 15 residues. CDR3 region: CAISETGTGVHEQYF. The CDR3 DNA reads as TGTGCCATCAGTGAGACCGGGACAGGGGTCCACGAGCAGTACTTC.

CDR3 coding DNA: TGTGCCAGCAGCCCGGACTTCCCAAGCTCTGGAAACACCATATATTTT. This encodes CASSPDFPSSGNTIYF. V and J are TRBV6-6 and TRBJ1-3; D remains ambiguous. CDR1 is MNHNY and CDR2 is SVGAGI in the germline V gene (reference sequence). The CDR3 length is 16 residues. V was pared by 6 bases and J by 0 bases, with 15 bases between.

The chain has TRBV9 and TRBJ2-3, with 7 nucleotides matching TRBD1. CDR1 and CDR2 (germline): SGDLS, YYNGEE. The CDR3 is 14 amino acids. With 3 bases clipped from V and 0 bases from J, the junction kept 1 base outside the gene matches. The chain's CDR3 is CASSAGQSTDTQYF. The DNA for the CDR3 is TGTGCCAGCAGCGCGGGACAGAGCACAGATACGCAGTATTTT.

The chain combines TRBV28 with TRBJ2-5; 11 bases fit TRBD1. This CDR3 has 15 amino acids. J lost 4 bases, V lost 5 bases, and 6 bases had no gene match. CDR1 and CDR2 (germline): MDHEN, SYDVKM. CDR3 DNA sequence: TGTGCCAGCAGTCCTCCGGGACAGGGGGGAGAGACCCAGTACTTC. Amino acids: CASSPPGQGGETQYF.

This chain joins TRBV7-2 and TRBJ1-2, with 8 nucleotides matching TRBD1. V shed 1 base, J shed 4 bases, and the junction held 11 bases outside the gene matches. This CDR3 has 17 amino acids. CDR1 SGHTA and CDR2 FQGNSA come from the germline V gene. The CDR3: CASSLEADRGRRYGYTF. Here the CDR3 DNA reads TGTGCCAGCAGCTTAGAGGCAGACAGGGGTCGACGCTATGGCTACACCTTC. The variable domain in full, with the rest retrieved from reference TRBV7-2 and TRBJ1-2, is GAGVSQSPSNKVTEKGKDVELRCDPISGHTALYWYRQSLGQGLEFLIYFQGNSAPDKSGLPSDRFSAERTGGSVSTLTIQRTQQEDSAVYLCASSLEADRGRRYGYTFGSGTRLTVV.

The gene calls are TRBV7-9 and TRBJ1-6; no definite D call. The CDR3 spans 13 residues. Germline-derived CDR1 and CDR2 are SEHNR and FQNEAQ (reference sequence). V was clipped by 4 bases and J by 10 bases, with 11 bases between them. CDR3 sequence (DNA): TGTGCCAGCAGCTCCAATCCCCGATCACCCCTCCACTTT. Its protein is CASSSNPRSPLHF.